This is a list of T cell receptor beta chains from one sample in a study of T cells in Graves' hyperthyroidism and ophthalmopathy. TCRdb ran MiXCR on the multiplex PCR reads and lists one entry per CDR3 protein. Of hundreds of thousands of distinct CDR3 sequences in the sample, about 14% are singletons; the top ten hold roughly an eighth. Material for sequencing was blood. These receptors came from a woman in her forties or fifties with Graves' ophthalmopathy. Both conserved end residues are trimmed from each CDR3. A D gene is named only where the DNA matches it firmly.

ASSRNEGTGGNEQF | TRBD1 | TRBV28
ASSVYSDRGLEQY | TRBD1 | TRBV7-9
ATLAVGAGYEQY | TRBD2 | TRBV28
ASSLDLLIAKNIQY | NA | TRBV7-2
SARDPGFIGEQY | NA | TRBV20-1
ATSDNTGTGYGYT | TRBD1 | TRBV24-1
ASNTGPQTHYGYT | NA | TRBV28
ASSGNQGWTEAF | NA | TRBV19
ASSPREVQGQETQY | NA | TRBV28
ASSETFFRGTEQF | NA | TRBV2
ASSLGLAGDFNDEQF | TRBD2 | TRBV7-3
ASRESPYEQY | NA | TRBV6-1
ASSQCPALLAGGPYEQY | NA | TRBV3-2
ATSRVGERPNQPQH | NA | TRBV15
ASSWTGPYNNEQF | NA | TRBV6-1
ASSQRGRVGEQY | TRBD2 | TRBV3-1
ASSATGTENEKLF | NA | TRBV19
SAHQGSNYGYT | NA | TRBV20-1
ASSVGGGAREGYT | NA | TRBV9
ASSFRITYNEQF | NA | TRBV12-3/TRBV12-4
AGSYSLAGDQETQY | TRBD2 | TRBV6-5
SVPETSGIYNEQF | TRBD2 | TRBV29-1
ANSSTSNSRPEQY | NA | TRBV5-1
ASSLIGGSYTDTQY | NA | TRBV7-3
ASSQESGTNTGELF | TRBD2 | TRBV4-2
ASSVDPGLAETYNEQF | TRBD2 | TRBV9
ASSPTPGQPQH | NA | TRBV28
ASSLGGRAGNTEAF | NA | TRBV5-1
ASSLAMGSYTEAF | NA | TRBV12-3/TRBV12-4
ASSTQGTPYNEQF | NA | TRBV19
SATPLDRATIAGANVLT | TRBD1 | TRBV20-1
SAGGRIAGGLHQETQY | TRBD2 | TRBV20-1
AWSVSSAGGYT | NA | TRBV30
ASSRLAGEREQF | TRBD2 | TRBV27
ATGTVNTGELF | TRBD1 | TRBV12-5
SARSGRGSPLH | NA | TRBV20-1
ASSQTSGWGADTQY | TRBD2 | TRBV27
ASSLYQGYEQY | NA | TRBV5-1
ASTETGGRETQY | TRBD1 | TRBV2
ASSPPERGTDTQY | NA | TRBV18
ASTQPGWLTEAF | NA | TRBV6-1
ASSSMDRNQLQH | TRBD1 | TRBV27
ASSQGENQPQH | NA | TRBV4-1